This T cell receptor (beta chain) was recorded in a study of cytomegalovirus exposure and HLA in healthy donors. A note on this clone: Its cognate antigen is unknown.

The PCR made use of 60 Vbeta and 13 Jbeta primers. The table came from immunoSEQ multiplex PCR; TCRdb's copy has only in-frame clones and leaves some out. The data contain some 42,000 clones, roughly half of them singletons. Study results and caveats: A later analysis found common viral pathogens apparently linked to several of the most significant clusters. Per a later analysis, roughly 17,000 TCR beta sequences showed association with HLA alleles at 0.05 false discovery rate.

The sequenced material came from PBMCs. This clonotype originated in a human donor in good health.

The CDR3 DNA reads as TGTGCCAGCAGTAGACAGCACTCCTACGAGCAGTACTTC. Translating it yields CASSRQHSYEQYF. This chain connects TRBV28 to TRBJ2-7; a possible D gene is TRBD1 (5 bases). Trimming removed 5 bases from V and 0 bases from J, with 8 bases in between. The CDR3 consists of 13 residues. Germline V CDR1 and CDR2: MDHEN, SYDVKM.